This T cell receptor (beta chain) originates from a study of T cell changes during pregnancy in multiple sclerosis (dated by TCRdb to between 2019 and 2020). About the investigation overall: The study examined how the T cell repertoire changed over the course of pregnancy in women with multiple sclerosis.

Receptor amplification or capture employed the immunoSEQ multiplex PCR assay. The clones in this table, taken by TCRdb from immuneACCESS, are in-frame only. Not every clone is retained; where verified, under half of the shortfall comes from an unresolved V gene, and the cause of the rest is unknown. The sample table lists about 60,000 clones, about 89% of them with a count of one. Of the sample, about 0.8% falls within the top ten clones. With respect to this clone: Its antigen has not been determined. No much larger clone is present one base from it, and per-base qualities are unavailable.

The starting material was CD4+ T cells from peripheral blood mononuclear cells, obtained in the first trimester of pregnancy. The clonotype comes from a female donor with multiple sclerosis, enrolled in a pregnancy study.

The CDR3 amino acid sequence is: CASSLDRRALTPSGNTIYF. The bases are TGTGCCAGCAGCTTAGACCGCAGGGCCCTCACCCCATCTGGAAACACCATATATTTT. The rearrangement combines TRBV19 with TRBJ1-3; TRBD1 is perhaps the D gene, given 5 matching bases. The CDR3 contains 19 residues, cysteine and phenylalanine counted. Only CDR3 DNA is held: 57 bases, read in frame from base 1. V sheds 9 bases and J sheds 1 base, leaving 28 bases between their ends. The germline V gene (reference sequence) gives CDR1 as LNHDA and CDR2 as SQIVND.